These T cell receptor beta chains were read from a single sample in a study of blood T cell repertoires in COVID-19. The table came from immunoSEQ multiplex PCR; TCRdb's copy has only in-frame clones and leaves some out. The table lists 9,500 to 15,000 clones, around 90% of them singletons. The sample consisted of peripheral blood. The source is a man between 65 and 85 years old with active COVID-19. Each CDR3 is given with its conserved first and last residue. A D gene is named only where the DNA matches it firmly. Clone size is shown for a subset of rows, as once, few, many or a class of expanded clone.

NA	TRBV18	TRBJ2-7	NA	TGTGCCAGCTCCGAGTATAGTACTACCTACGAGCAGTACTTC	CASSEYSTTYEQYF
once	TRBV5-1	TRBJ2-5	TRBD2	TGCGCCAGCAGCGTTAGCGGGAGGGCCGAGGATGAGACCCAGTACTTC	CASSVSGRAEDETQYF
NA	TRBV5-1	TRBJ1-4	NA	TGCGCCAGCAGCTTGGAGCGGGCTAATGAAAAACTGTTTTTT	CASSLERANEKLFF
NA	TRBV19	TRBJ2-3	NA	TGTGCCAGCGCCGGACTGTCGCTAGATACGCAGTATTTT	CASAGLSLDTQYF
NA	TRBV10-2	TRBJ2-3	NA	TGCGCCAGCAGCCCGGGTAGCCGCACAGATACGCAGTATTTT	CASSPGSRTDTQYF
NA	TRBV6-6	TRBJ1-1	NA	TGTGCCAGCAGTTACTCGCGGGGGGTGAACACTGAAGCTTTCTTT	CASSYSRGVNTEAFF
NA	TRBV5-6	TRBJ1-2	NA	TGTGCCAGCAGCCCACCTCGGGGGTCACAAGGCTACACCTTC	CASSPPRGSQGYTF
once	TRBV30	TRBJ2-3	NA	TGTGCCTGGAGTGTAGCGGGCAGCACAGATACGCAGTATTTT	CAWSVAGSTDTQYF
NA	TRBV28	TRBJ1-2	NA	TGTGCCAGCAGTTTTGGACAGTTCGGCTACACCTTC	CASSFGQFGYTF
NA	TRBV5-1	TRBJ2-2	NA	TGCGCCAGCAGCTTGGCAATCAGGGGGGCCTTCTGGGACACCGGGGAGCTGTTTTTT	CASSLAIRGAFWDTGELFF
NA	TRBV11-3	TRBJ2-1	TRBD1	TGTGCCAGCAGCTTAGCTTGGACAGGGGAGGATGAGCAGTTCTTC	CASSLAWTGEDEQFF
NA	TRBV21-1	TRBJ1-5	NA	TGTGCCAGCAGCAAAGCAAGGACAGGGGGCGCGGGCGGCAATCAGCCCCAGCATTTT	CASSKARTGGAGGNQPQHF
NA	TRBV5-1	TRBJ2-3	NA	TGCGCCAGCAGCTTGGCGGCAGGGTTTATTACAGATACGCAGTATTTT	CASSLAAGFITDTQYF
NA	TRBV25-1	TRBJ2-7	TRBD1	TGTGCCAGCAGTGCAGGAACCCGGGACAGGGTCAGCGATGAGCAGTACTTC	CASSAGTRDRVSDEQYF
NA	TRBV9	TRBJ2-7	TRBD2	TGTGCCAGCAGCGTAGGGGAGGGGACTCAGTACTTC	CASSVGEGTQYF
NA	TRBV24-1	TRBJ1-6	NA	TGTGCCACCAGTGACCTTGAACCGGGGTCACCCCTCCACTTT	CATSDLEPGSPLHF
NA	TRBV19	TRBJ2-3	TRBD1	TGTGCCAGTAGTAGCCTTACAGGGGGCGGCGAGTATTTT	CASSSLTGGGEYF
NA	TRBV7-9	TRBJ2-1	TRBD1	TGTGCCAGCAGCTTAGGGACAGGGTTTTCCTACAATGAGCAGTTCTTC	CASSLGTGFSYNEQFF
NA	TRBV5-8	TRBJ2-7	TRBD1	TGTGCCAGCAGCTTCTGGCAGCGGCAGGGGGCCCACGAGCAGTACTTC	CASSFWQRQGAHEQYF
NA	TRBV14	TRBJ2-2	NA	TGTGCCAGCAGCCAAATCCTAAACACCGGGGAGCTGTTTTTT	CASSQILNTGELFF
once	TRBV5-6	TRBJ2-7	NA	TGTGCCAGCAGCTTGGAGGGGATCCAGTACTTC	CASSLEGIQYF
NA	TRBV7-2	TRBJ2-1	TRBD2	TGTGCCAGCAGCTTAGTAGGAGCGGGATACAATGAGCAGTTCTTC	CASSLVGAGYNEQFF
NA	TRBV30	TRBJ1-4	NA	TGTGCCTGGAGCGGGGGGCCGGGTGAAAAACTGTTTTTT	CAWSGGPGEKLFF
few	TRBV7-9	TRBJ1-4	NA	TGTGCCAGCAGCTTAGCGGCGGCAGGGGCTAATGAAAAACTGTTTTTT	CASSLAAAGANEKLFF
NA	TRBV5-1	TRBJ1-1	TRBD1	TGCGCCAGCAGCAACCGGGACAGGGGGAGGACTGAAGCTTTCTTT	CASSNRDRGRTEAFF
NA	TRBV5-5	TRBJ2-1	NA	TGTGCCAGCAGCTTGCAGCGGGCATCGGGGGCCTACAATGAGCAGTTCTTC	CASSLQRASGAYNEQFF
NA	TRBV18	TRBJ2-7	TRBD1	TGTGCCAGCTCACCGGGACAGGGGGCGAACGAGCAGTACTTC	CASSPGQGANEQYF
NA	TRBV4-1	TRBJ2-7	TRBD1	TGCGCCAGCAGCCAAGCGGGACAGTCATTCTACGAGCAGTACTTC	CASSQAGQSFYEQYF
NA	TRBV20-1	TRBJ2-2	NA	TGCAGTGCTAGTAGCGGTAAGTCCGGGGAGCTGTTTTTT	CSASSGKSGELFF